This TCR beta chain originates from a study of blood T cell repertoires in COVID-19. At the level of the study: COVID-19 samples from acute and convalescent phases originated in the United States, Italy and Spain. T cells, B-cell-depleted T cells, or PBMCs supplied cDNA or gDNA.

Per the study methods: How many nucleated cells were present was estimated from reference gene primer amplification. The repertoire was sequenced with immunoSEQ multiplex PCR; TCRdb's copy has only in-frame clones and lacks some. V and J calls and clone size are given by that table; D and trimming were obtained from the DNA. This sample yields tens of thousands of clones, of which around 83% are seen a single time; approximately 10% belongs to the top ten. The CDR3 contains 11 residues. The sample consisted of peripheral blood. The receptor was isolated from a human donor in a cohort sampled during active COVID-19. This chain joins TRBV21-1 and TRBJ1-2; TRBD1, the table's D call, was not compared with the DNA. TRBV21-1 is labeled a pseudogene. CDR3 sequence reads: CASNQGYGYTF. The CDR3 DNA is TGTGCCAGCAATCAGGGATATGGCTACACCTTC.